The rows below give T cell receptor beta chains drawn from one sample of a study of T cell responses to AZD1222 COVID-19 vaccine. TCRdb's table, derived via immunoSEQ multiplex PCR, lists solely in-frame clones and lacks some. The sample records 150,000 or so clones, about 93% being singletons. This specimen was peripheral blood, taken on day 0 of MenACWY control vaccination. The receptors stem from an adult in good health. CDR3s leave out the opening cysteine and the closing phenylalanine or tryptophan. Clone size is given for some rows only: seen once, a few or many times, or a class if the clone is expanded.

length	V	J	size	CDR3
13	TRBV2	TRBJ1-5	NA	ASRGDRLSNQPQH
11	TRBV30	TRBJ1-1	NA	AWSGQGHTEAF
13	TRBV9	TRBJ1-2	NA	ASSASGGTFAGYT
12	TRBV7-9	TRBJ1-5	once	ASSPWTEHEPQH
12	TRBV3-1/TRBV3-2	TRBJ1-1	NA	ASSQNRGNTEAF
12	TRBV5-6	TRBJ1-4	NA	ASSLRGANEKLF
9	TRBV12-3/TRBV12-4	TRBJ1-1	NA	ASSLGSEAF
15	TRBV28	TRBJ2-1	NA	ASSFTSGRGSYNEQF
12	TRBV4-1	TRBJ1-2	NA	ASSQVPGDYGYT
12	TRBV10-2	TRBJ1-2	NA	ASSAMSGGYGYT
12	TRBV6-5	TRBJ2-2	NA	ASKNGGAAGELF
13	TRBV9	TRBJ1-4	NA	ASSVVGQGNEKLF
15	TRBV10-3	TRBJ2-2	NA	AISRNSLLKGAGELF
11	TRBV7-2	TRBJ1-5	NA	ASSVQGNQPQH
10	TRBV12-3/TRBV12-4	TRBJ1-4	NA	ASRDRVGKLF
12	TRBV7-2	TRBJ1-2	NA	ASSLGEGAYGYT
15	TRBV28	TRBJ2-1	NA	ASSFSASGRISNEQF
9	TRBV5-6	TRBJ2-7	NA	ASGLGREQY
11	TRBV19	TRBJ1-1	NA	ASSRWSNTEAF
13	TRBV14	TRBJ1-2	NA	ASSPALRDKYGYT
13	TRBV5-1	TRBJ2-7	once	ASSLTGGAIHEQY
18	TRBV27	TRBJ1-2	NA	ASSPMTGPRARPTNYGYT
9	TRBV19	TRBJ1-2	once	ASSIGGGPI
13	TRBV19	TRBJ2-1	NA	ASRLAGSSYNEQF
13	TRBV5-6	TRBJ1-1	NA	ASSLDPYQGTEAF
10	TRBV30	TRBJ1-3	NA	AWTQGGYTIY
12	TRBV6-5	TRBJ2-1	NA	ASTQRTGIGEQF